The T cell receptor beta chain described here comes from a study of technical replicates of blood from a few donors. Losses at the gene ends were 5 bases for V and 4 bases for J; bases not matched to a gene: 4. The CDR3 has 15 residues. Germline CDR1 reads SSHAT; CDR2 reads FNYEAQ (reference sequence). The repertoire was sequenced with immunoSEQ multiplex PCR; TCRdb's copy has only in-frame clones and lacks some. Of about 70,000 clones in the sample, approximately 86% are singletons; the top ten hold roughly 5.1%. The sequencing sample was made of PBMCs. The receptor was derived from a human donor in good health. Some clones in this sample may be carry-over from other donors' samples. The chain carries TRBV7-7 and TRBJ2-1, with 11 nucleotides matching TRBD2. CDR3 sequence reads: CASSLTSGTYNEQFF. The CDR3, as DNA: TGTGCCAGCAGCCTGACTAGCGGGACATACAATGAGCAGTTCTTC.